This T cell receptor (beta chain) was captured in a study of cytomegalovirus exposure and HLA in healthy donors. The V and J ends lost 4 bases and 0 bases respectively, with 10 bases between them. CDR3 length equals 15 residues. The V gene's germline CDR1 is SGHTA and CDR2 FQGNSA. Sequencing was performed with immunoSEQ multiplex PCR; in TCRdb, only in-frame clones are kept and a portion is missing. The sample consists of about 200,000 clones, about 86% of them appearing once. This rearrangement joins TRBV7-2 to TRBJ2-1; a possible D gene is TRBD2 (6 bases). The sequenced sample consisted of PBMCs. This TCR was sampled from a woman aged 18-29 years in good health and CMV-seronegative. The CDR3 spells CASSSEAGSYNEQFF. CDR3 nucleotide sequence: TGTGCCAGCAGCTCCGAAGCGGGCTCCTACAATGAGCAGTTCTTC.